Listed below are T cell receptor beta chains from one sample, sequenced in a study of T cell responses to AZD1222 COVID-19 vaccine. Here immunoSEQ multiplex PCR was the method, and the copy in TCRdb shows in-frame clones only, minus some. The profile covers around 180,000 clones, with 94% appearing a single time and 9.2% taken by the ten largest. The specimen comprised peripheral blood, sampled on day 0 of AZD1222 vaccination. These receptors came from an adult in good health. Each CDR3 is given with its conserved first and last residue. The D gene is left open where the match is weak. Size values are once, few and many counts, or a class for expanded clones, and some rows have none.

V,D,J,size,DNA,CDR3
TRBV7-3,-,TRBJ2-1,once,TGTGCCAGCAGCTTAACTGGGGTTTTGGATGAGCAGTTCTTC,CASSLTGVLDEQFF
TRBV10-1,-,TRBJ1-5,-,TGCGCCAGCAGTCTCCCCGGGACAAAAGATGACAATCAGCCCCAGCATTTT,CASSLPGTKDDNQPQHF
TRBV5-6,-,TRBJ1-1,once,TGTGCCAGCAGCTTGTTTGGGCGGGGGAACACTGAAGCTTTCTTT,CASSLFGRGNTEAFF
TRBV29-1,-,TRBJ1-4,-,TGCAGCGTGGGACGGGAAGCGGCTAATGAAAAACTGTTTTTT,CSVGREAANEKLFF
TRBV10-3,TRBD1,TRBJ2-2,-,TGTGCCTCACAGGGGCCCGGGGAGCTGTTTTTT,CASQGPGELFF
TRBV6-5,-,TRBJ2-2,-,TGTGCCAGCAGTACCCCACTAGTGCGGACCGGGGAGCTGTTTTTT,CASSTPLVRTGELFF
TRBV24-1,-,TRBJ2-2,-,TGTGCCACCAGGGCAGGGGCAACCGGGGAGCTGTTTTTT,CATRAGATGELFF
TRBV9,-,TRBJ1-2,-,TGTGCCAGCAGCGTAGGGGGGGCGAATGGCTACACCTTC,CASSVGGANGYTF
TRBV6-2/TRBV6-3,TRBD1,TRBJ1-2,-,TGTGCCAGCAGCTTTGGGAGACAGGGGGCGGGTGGCTACACCTTC,CASSFGRQGAGGYTF
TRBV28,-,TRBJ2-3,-,TGTGCCAGCAGTTCCCCCCCCCGGACAGCAAGTTTT,CASSSPPRTASF
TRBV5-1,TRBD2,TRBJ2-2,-,TGCGCCAGCAGCAGGACTAGCGGGGCGAACACCGGGGAGCTGTTTTTT,CASSRTSGANTGELFF
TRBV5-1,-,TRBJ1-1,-,TGCGCCAGCAGCTTGGTCAGCGGGACACTGAACACTGAAGCTTTCTTT,CASSLVSGTLNTEAFF
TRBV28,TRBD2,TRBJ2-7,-,TGTGCCAGCAGCGCCAGGGGACTAGCGAGGGAGCAGTACTTC,CASSARGLAREQYF
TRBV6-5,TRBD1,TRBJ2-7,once,TGTGCCAGCCGTCCCGGGACAGGGACCTACGAGCAGTACTTC,CASRPGTGTYEQYF
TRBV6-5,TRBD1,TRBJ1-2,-,TGTGCCAGCAGGTCGACAGGGGGCGGTCACTATGGCTACACCTTC,CASRSTGGGHYGYTF
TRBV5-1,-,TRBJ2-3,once,TGCGCCAGCAGCTTCCTGGAGGGACTTAGCACAGATACGCAGTATTTT,CASSFLEGLSTDTQYF
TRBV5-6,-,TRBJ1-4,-,TGTGCCAGCAACGCAGTTAATGAAAAACTGTTTTTT,CASNAVNEKLFF
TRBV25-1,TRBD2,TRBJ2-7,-,TGTGCCAGCAGCCACCCGGGACTAGCGGGAGTACACGAGCAGTACTTC,CASSHPGLAGVHEQYF
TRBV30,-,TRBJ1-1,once,TGTGCCTGGAGTGTACGGCGGGAGAACACTGAAGCTTTCTTT,CAWSVRRENTEAFF
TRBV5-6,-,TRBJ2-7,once,TGTGCCAGCAGCTTCGTCAGGCCCTCCTACGAGCAGTACTTC,CASSFVRPSYEQYF
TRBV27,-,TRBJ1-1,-,TGTGCCAGCACCACACGTGAAGCTTTCTTT,CASTTREAFF
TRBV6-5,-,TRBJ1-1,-,TGTGCCGGACGCCTCGGAGTAGGAACTGAAGCTTTCTTT,CAGRLGVGTEAFF
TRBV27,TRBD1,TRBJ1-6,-,TGTGCCAGCAGTTTAGCCACCGGGACAGAACATTCACCCCTCCACTTT,CASSLATGTEHSPLHF
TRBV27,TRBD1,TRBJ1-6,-,TGTGCCAGCAGATCCGGTGGGGACAGGGTAAATTCACCCCTCCACTTT,CASRSGGDRVNSPLHF
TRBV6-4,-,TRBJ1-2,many,TGTGCCAGCAGTGACACCCCCCAGGCTCTCGGGGGCTACACCTTC,CASSDTPQALGGYTF
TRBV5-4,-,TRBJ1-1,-,TGTGCCAGCAGCGCGGGACGCCGGAACACTGAAGCTTTCTTT,CASSAGRRNTEAFF
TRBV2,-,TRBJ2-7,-,TGTGCCAGCAGTGAAGAGGCAGGCCTCGGAGAGCAGTACTTC,CASSEEAGLGEQYF
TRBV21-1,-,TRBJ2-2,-,TGTGCCAGCAGCAAGGGACCCGGGGGGGAGCTGTTTTTT,CASSKGPGGELFF
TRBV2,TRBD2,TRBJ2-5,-,TGTGCCAGCAGCACTAGCGGGCCTCGTCAAGAGACCCAGTACTTC,CASSTSGPRQETQYF
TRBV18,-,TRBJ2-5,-,TGTGCCAGCTCACCACCACAGGTAGGAGAGACCCAGTACTTC,CASSPPQVGETQYF
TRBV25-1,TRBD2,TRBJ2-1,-,TGTGCCAGCAGTTGGGGGAGGGAAAGCAATGAGCAGTTCTTC,CASSWGRESNEQFF
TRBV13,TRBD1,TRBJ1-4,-,TGTGCCAGCAGCTCGCCAGGGACAGGGGACGAAAAACTGTTTTTT,CASSSPGTGDEKLFF
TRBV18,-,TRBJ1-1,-,TGTGCCAGCTCACTCGGAAACACTGAAGCTTTCTTT,CASSLGNTEAFF
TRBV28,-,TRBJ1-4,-,TGTGCCAGCAGTTTCGAAGGGTCTGAAAAACTGTTTTTT,CASSFEGSEKLFF
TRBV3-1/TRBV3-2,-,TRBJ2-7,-,TGTGCCAGCAGCCGACGGTTTGGGAGCTACGAGCAGTACTTC,CASSRRFGSYEQYF
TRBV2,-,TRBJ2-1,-,TGTGCCAGCATCTCGACTAGGAACCGCTACAATGAGCAGTTCTTC,CASISTRNRYNEQFF
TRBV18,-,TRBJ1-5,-,TGTGCCAGCTCACCACAAACCACAGGTATGAGTCAGCCCCAGCATTTT,CASSPQTTGMSQPQHF
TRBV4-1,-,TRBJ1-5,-,TGCGCCAGCAGCCAAGGTCCTTATCAGCCCCAGCATTTT,CASSQGPYQPQHF
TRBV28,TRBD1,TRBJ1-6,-,TGTGCCAGCAGTACACGGGACAGAAGTTCACCCCTCCACTTT,CASSTRDRSSPLHF
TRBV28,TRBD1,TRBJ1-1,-,TGTGCCAGCAGCCGATCTTTCGACAGGGTCACTGAAGCTTTCTTT,CASSRSFDRVTEAFF
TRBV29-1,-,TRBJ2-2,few,TGCTTGGGGGGGGGCGCTAACTGGGAGCTGTTTTTT,CLGGGANWELFF
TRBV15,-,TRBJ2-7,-,TGTGCCACCAGCAGAGAAGGGACGGTTTCCTACGAGCAGTACTTC,CATSREGTVSYEQYF
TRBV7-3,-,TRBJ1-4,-,TGTGCCAGCAGCTTAACTGGGCAGACTGCGGAAAAACTGTTTTTT,CASSLTGQTAEKLFF
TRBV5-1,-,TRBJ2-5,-,TGCGCCAGCAGCGAGGCAGGAGGGATACAAGAGACCCAGTACTTC,CASSEAGGIQETQYF
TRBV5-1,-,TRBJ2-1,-,TGCGCCAGCAGCTCGGGACTCAGCTCCTACAATGAGCAGTTCTTC,CASSSGLSSYNEQFF
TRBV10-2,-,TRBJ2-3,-,TGCGCCACCACCATGGAGGCGGGATTCACAGATACGCAGTATTTT,CATTMEAGFTDTQYF
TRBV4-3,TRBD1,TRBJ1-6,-,TGCGCCAGCAGCCAAGCAAACAGGGGTTATGGATCACCCCTCCACTTT,CASSQANRGYGSPLHF
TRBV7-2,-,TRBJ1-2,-,TGTGCCAGCAGCAATATGGACGCCTATAACTATGGCTACACCTTC,CASSNMDAYNYGYTF
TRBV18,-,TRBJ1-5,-,TGTGCCAGCTCACAAAATAGCAATCAGCCCCAGCATTTT,CASSQNSNQPQHF
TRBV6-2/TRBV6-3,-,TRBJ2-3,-,TGTGCCAGCAGCCTCTACGGCAGGGTAGATACGCAGTATTTT,CASSLYGRVDTQYF
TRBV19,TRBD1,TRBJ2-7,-,TGTGCCAGTAGTATGCCCCGGACAGGGGGGTCCTACGAGCAGTACTTC,CASSMPRTGGSYEQYF
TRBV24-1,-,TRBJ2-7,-,TGTGCCACCAGTGAGCCAGGGGATTACTCCTACGAGCAGTACTTC,CATSEPGDYSYEQYF
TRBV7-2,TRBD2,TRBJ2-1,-,TGTGCCAGCAGCGAGGGACTAGCGGGCGAGCAGTTCTTC,CASSEGLAGEQFF
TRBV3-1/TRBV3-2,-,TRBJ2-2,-,TGTGCCAGCAGCCCCTCGGGGCTAACCGGGGAGCTGTTTTTT,CASSPSGLTGELFF
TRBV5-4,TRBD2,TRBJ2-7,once,TGTGCCAGCAGCTTGGGTCTAGCGGGAGGGCCAGACGAGCAGTACTTC,CASSLGLAGGPDEQYF
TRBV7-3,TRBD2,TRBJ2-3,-,TGTGCCAGCACCCGGACTAGCGGGAGGCCCACAGATACGCAGTATTTT,CASTRTSGRPTDTQYF
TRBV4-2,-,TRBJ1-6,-,TGTGCCAGCAGCCCGCAGGGAGGTCGGTATAATTCACCCCTCCACTTT,CASSPQGGRYNSPLHF
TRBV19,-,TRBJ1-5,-,TGTGCCAGTACGTCCGGGGGCACCAATCAGCCCCAGCATTTT,CASTSGGTNQPQHF
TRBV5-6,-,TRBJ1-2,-,TGTGCCAGCAGCTTGGATGGGGGCCAGGGCCGTTATGGCTACACCTTC,CASSLDGGQGRYGYTF
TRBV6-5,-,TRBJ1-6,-,TGTGCCAGCATTTCGGGGATTAATTCACCCCTCCACTTT,CASISGINSPLHF